The clone carrying this TCR beta chain was found a few times. These data come from a study of human T cells and chemical hapten exposure. Time point: patch test 2, 6 weeks after DPC sensitization. Described treatment: therapeutic diphenylcyclopropenone sensitization with weekly scalp DPC. MiXCR was run by TCRdb on the RACE reads, yielding one entry per CDR3 protein. In the table there are roughly 150,000 distinct CDR3 sequences, 10% to 15% of which are singletons. The TCR sequence derives from a woman in her fifties or sixties with alopecia areata. Some clones in this sample may be carry-over from other donors' samples. The sample was whole blood, taken in connection with sensitization to the hapten diphenylcyclopropenone (DPC).

CDR3 protein: CASSPEVLAGNTGELFF. The DNA for the CDR3 is TGTGCCAGCAGCCCCGAAGTCCTAGCGGGAAACACCGGGGAGCTGTTTTTT. The genes are TRBV3-1 and TRBJ2-2; TRBD2 aligns across 9 bases. The CDR3 length is 17 residues. The V gene's germline CDR1 is LGHDT and CDR2 YNNKEL (reference sequence). The V segment lost 4 bases and the J segment 2 bases; nucleotides outside the gene matches: 8.